These T cell receptor beta chains were read from a single sample in a study of cytomegalovirus exposure and HLA in healthy donors. Assay used: immunoSEQ multiplex PCR; TCRdb lists only in-frame clones, some missing. The sample carries approximately 78,000 clones, about 66% recorded once. Sequenced sample: PBMCs. The receptor source for this set is a man aged 40-49 years in good health and CMV-seropositive. The CDR3 runs from the conserved cysteine through the conserved F or W. Fields, in order: J gene, V gene, CDR3 protein.

TRBJ1-2	TRBV7-2	CASSLGLGSYGYTF
TRBJ2-5	TRBV7-2	CASSPGGGVQTQYF
TRBJ2-7	TRBV5-1	CASSPTGNTGVGEQYF
TRBJ1-1	TRBV19	CASGHPNTEAFF
TRBJ1-3	TRBV18	CASSPSGTGNTIYF
TRBJ2-7	TRBV11-3	CASSHKQKAAYEQYF
TRBJ1-2	TRBV6-5	CASSLDRGRSYGYTF
TRBJ1-2	TRBV5-6	CASSENRGIANYGYTF
TRBJ2-3	TRBV5-5	CASSFKRAAGSTDTQYF
TRBJ1-2	TRBV29-1	CSVVARAYGYTF
TRBJ1-5	TRBV19	CASSITGARQPQHF
TRBJ2-1	TRBV30	CAGTSGGYNEQFF
TRBJ2-1	TRBV4-1	CASSQSLAGVSYNEQFF
TRBJ2-5	TRBV7-8	CASSSNRGFGGALKTQYF
TRBJ2-3	TRBV9	CASSVVASGTDTQYF
TRBJ2-1	TRBV6-6	CASDWTGGGYEQFF
TRBJ2-3	TRBV30	CAWSVGTNTDTQYF
TRBJ2-2	TRBV30	CAWRRGNTGELFF
TRBJ1-5	TRBV19	CASSIGGARDQPQHF
TRBJ1-5	TRBV19	CASSIGEHQPQHF
TRBJ1-1	TRBV7-8	CASSLTWTDMNTEAFF
TRBJ1-6	TRBV7-9	CASSLYQRYSSSYNSPLHF
TRBJ1-6	TRBV18	CASSPDRGTLHF
TRBJ1-2	TRBV27	CASSDDSAYGYTF
TRBJ2-3	TRBV7-3	CASSLGQPTDTQYF
TRBJ2-7	TRBV7-8	CASSALGGSGEQYF
TRBJ1-5	TRBV28	CASSAGFSNQPQHF
TRBJ2-7	TRBV10-3	CAITDGTGGYEQYF
TRBJ2-1	TRBV7-8	CASSLGTTDEQFF
TRBJ2-7	TRBV4-1	CASSQESGGYEQYF
TRBJ1-1	TRBV4-2	CASSPLTGITEAFF
TRBJ2-2	TRBV5-1	CASSLLSTNTGELFF
TRBJ1-4	TRBV30	CAWSPYIEENEKLFF
TRBJ1-1	TRBV19	CASTVGEGGGTEAFF
TRBJ1-2	TRBV5-4	CASSFQTNNYGYTF
TRBJ2-5	TRBV5-1	CASSLTGTQETQYF
TRBJ1-2	TRBV10-3	CAISGGDLNYGYTF
TRBJ2-3	TRBV11-2	CASSLGDASGADTQYF
TRBJ1-6	TRBV25-1	CASSVRSGGNSPLHF
TRBJ2-5	TRBV5-4	CASSARGRGQETQYF
TRBJ2-3	TRBV18	CASSPSGGGPDTQYF
TRBJ2-3	TRBV7-9	CASSLGLSVDTQYF
TRBJ2-2	TRBV5-1	CASSDRASGELFF
TRBJ1-4	TRBV5-1	CASTLRGGSDEKLFF
TRBJ2-1	TRBV6-5	CASSYLTQGADEQFF
TRBJ2-5	TRBV11-2	CASSFGASVETQYF
TRBJ1-1	TRBV19	CASKRGMNTEAFF
TRBJ1-6	TRBV18	CASSPSSYNSPLHF
TRBJ1-6	TRBV2	CASKLLYNSPLHF
TRBJ1-1	TRBV20-1	CSGVMNTEAFF
TRBJ2-5	TRBV28	CASSPLAGAGETQYF
TRBJ1-2	TRBV7-9	CASSSSVVRYGYTF
TRBJ1-1	TRBV19	CASSVGQGETEAFF
TRBJ1-1	TRBV30	CAWSVHIVGNTEAFF